A single TCR beta chain is shown here with its context. The target antigen is unknown. With 60 Vbeta and 13 Jbeta primers, the PCR was carried out. Only in-frame clones appear in the TCRdb table, and some are missing; sequencing was by immunoSEQ multiplex PCR. In the table there are about 130,000 clones, about 80% of which are singletons. These data originate in a study of cytomegalovirus exposure and HLA in healthy donors. Points from the study as a whole: It was shown in a later analysis that HLA-associated TCR beta chains were more clonally expanded than other, equally common chains. In a later analysis, at a false discovery rate of 0.05, approximately 16,000 TCR beta sequences matched HLA alleles. Later on, a genetic analysis was performed. It linked a missense variant in DCLRE1C with V- and J-gene trimming of TCR beta.

The source of this sequence is a man aged 35-49 years in good health and CMV-seronegative. The specimen was PBMCs.

CDR3 in amino acids: CASSWGTSETEAFF. The CDR3 bases are TGTGCCAGCAGCTGGGGGACTAGCGAGACTGAAGCTTTCTTT. The chain couples TRBV5-4 to TRBJ1-1; D is possibly TRBD1 (5 bases). Between the trimmed V and J ends, which lost 3 bases and 5 bases, there was a span of 14 bases. The CDR3 consists of 14 residues. In germline, CDR1 is SGHNT, CDR2 YYREEE (reference sequence).